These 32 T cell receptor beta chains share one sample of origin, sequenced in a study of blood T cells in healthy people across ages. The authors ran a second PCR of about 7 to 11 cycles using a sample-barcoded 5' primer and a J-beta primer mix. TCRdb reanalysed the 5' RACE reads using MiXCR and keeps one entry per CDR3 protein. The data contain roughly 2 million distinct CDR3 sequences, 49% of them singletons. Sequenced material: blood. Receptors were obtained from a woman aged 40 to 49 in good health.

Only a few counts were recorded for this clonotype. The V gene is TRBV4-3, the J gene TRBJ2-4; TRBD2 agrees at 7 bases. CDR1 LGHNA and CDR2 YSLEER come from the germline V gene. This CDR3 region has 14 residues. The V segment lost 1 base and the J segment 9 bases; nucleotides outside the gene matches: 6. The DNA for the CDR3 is TGCGCCAGCAGCCAAGGTCGGGGAGGGAGCATTCAGTACTTC. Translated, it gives CASSQGRGGSIQYF.

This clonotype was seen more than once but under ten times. CDR3 residues: CASSLGGRGALNYEQYF. The CDR3 DNA reads as TGTGCCAGCAGCTTAGGGGGTCGGGGGGCCCTGAACTACGAGCAGTACTTC. This chain uses TRBV7-2 with TRBJ2-7; D possibly corresponds to TRBD2 (7 bases). In germline, CDR1 is SGHTA, CDR2 FQGNSA. The V gene lost 1 base and the J gene lost 3 bases, with 19 bases spanning the gap. This CDR3 comprises 17 residues.

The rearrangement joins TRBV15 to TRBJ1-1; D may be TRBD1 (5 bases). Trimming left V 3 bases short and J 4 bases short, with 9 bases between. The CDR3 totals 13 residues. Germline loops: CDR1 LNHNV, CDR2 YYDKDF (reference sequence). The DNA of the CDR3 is TGTGCCACCAGCAGGGCGGGGGGCACTGAAGCTTTCTTT. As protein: CATSRAGGTEAFF.

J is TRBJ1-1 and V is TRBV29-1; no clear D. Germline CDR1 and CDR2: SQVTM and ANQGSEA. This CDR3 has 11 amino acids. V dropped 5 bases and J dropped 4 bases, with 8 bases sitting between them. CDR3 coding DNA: TGCAGCGTTCAAAGGGTCACTGAAGCTTTCTTT. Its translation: CSVQRVTEAFF.

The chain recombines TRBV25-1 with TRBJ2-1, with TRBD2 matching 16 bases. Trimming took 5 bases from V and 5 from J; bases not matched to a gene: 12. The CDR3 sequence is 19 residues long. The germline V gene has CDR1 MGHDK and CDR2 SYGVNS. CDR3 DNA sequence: TGTGCCAGCAGTCCCCAACTGGGACTAGCGGGGGGGCAGGACAATGAGCAGTTCTTC. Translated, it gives CASSPQLGLAGGQDNEQFF.

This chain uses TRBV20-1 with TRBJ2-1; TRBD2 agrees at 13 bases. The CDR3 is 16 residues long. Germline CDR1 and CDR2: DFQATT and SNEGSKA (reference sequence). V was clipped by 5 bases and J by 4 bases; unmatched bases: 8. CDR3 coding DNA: TGCAGTGCTCGAAGACTAGCGGGGGGCCTTTACAATGAGCAGTTCTTC. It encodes CSARRLAGGLYNEQFF.

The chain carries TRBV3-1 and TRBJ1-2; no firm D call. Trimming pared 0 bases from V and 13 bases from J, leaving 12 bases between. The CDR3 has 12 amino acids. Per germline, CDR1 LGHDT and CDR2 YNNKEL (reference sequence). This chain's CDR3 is CASSQEWHLRTF. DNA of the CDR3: TGTGCCAGCAGCCAAGAATGGCACCTTCGCACCTTC.

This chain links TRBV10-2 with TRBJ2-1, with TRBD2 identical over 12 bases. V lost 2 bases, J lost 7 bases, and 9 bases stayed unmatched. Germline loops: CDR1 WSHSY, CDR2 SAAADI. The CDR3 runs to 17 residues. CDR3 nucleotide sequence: TGCGCCAGCAGTGAGACTAGCGGGGGGACTAGGTTTAATGAGCAGTTCTTC. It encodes CASSETSGGTRFNEQFF.

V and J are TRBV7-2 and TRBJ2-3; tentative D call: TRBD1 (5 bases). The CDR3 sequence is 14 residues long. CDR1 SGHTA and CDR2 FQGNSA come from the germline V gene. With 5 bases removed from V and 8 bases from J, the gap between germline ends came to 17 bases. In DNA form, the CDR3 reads TGTGCCAGCAGCCTCAGGGCCTCTATCGGTACGCAGTATTTT. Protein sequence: CASSLRASIGTQYF.

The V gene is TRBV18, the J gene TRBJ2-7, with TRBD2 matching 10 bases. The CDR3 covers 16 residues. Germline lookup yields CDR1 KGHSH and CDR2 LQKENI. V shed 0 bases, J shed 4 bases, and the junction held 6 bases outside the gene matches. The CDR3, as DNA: TGTGCCAGCTCACCACCGGGGGTAGCGGGGGGATACGAGCAGTACTTC. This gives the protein CASSPPGVAGGYEQYF.

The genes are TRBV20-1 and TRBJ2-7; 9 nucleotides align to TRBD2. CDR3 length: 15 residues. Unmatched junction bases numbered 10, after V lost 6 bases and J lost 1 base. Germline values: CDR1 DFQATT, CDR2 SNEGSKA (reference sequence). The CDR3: CSATVGSGGSYEQYF. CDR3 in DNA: TGCAGTGCCACCGTGGGGAGCGGGGGGTCCTACGAGCAGTACTTC.

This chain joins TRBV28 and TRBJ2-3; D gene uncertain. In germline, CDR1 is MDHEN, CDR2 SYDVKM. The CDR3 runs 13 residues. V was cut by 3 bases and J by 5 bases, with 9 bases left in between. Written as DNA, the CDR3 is TGTGCCAGCAGTTTCGGTGTAGGAGATACGCAGTATTTT. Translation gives CASSFGVGDTQYF.

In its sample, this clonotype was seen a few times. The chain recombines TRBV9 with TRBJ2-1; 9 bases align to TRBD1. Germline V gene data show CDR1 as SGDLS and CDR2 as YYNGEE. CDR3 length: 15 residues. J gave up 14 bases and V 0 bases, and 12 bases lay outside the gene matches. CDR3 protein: CASSVGVTGGEVEFF. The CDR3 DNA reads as TGTGCCAGCAGCGTAGGGGTGACAGGGGGTGAGGTAGAGTTCTTC. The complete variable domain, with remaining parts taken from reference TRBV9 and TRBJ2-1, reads DSGVTQTPKHLITATGQRVTLRCSPRSGDLSVYWYQQSLDQGLQFLIQYYNGEERAKGNILERFSAQQFPDLHSELNLSSLELGDSALYFCASSVGVTGGEVEFFGPGTRLTVL.

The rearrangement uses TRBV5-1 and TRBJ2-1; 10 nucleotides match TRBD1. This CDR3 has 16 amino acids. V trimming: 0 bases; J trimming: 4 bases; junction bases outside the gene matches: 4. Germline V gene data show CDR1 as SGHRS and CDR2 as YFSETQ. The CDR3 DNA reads TGCGCCAGCAGCTTGGGGGACAGGGGCATGTACAATGAGCAGTTCTTC. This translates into CASSLGDRGMYNEQFF.

The CDR3 reads CAAGVWQGASTDTQYF. The CDR3 DNA reads TGTGCCGCAGGGGTGTGGCAGGGGGCTAGCACAGATACGCAGTATTTT. The V and J genes are TRBV12-3 or TRBV12-4 and TRBJ2-3; 8 bases line up with TRBD1. Trimming cost V 11 bases and J 0 bases; bases outside gene matches: 13. The CDR3 consists of 16 residues.

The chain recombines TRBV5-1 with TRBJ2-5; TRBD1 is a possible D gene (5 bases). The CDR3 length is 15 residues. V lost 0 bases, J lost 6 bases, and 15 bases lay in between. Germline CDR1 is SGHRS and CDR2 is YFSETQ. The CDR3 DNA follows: TGCGCCAGCAGCTTGGGACAGCCCCTCACCAAGACCCAGTACTTC. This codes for CASSLGQPLTKTQYF.

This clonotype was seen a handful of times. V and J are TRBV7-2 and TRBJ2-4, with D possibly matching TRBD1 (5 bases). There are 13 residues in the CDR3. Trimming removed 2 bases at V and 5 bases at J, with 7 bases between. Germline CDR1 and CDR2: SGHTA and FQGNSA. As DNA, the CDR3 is TGTGCCAGCAGCTTAAGCAGGGAAAACATTCAGTACTTC. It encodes CASSLSRENIQYF.

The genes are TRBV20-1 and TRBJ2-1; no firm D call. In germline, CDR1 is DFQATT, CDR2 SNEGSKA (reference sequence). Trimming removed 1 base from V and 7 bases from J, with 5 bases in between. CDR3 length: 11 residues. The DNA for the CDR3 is TGCAGTGCTAGAGTGAGAAATGAGCAGTTCTTC. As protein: CSARVRNEQFF.

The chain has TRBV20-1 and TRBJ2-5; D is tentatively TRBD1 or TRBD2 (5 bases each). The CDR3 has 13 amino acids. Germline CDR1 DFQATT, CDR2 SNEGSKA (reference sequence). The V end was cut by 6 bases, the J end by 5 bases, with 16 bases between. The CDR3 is CSARRGVMETQYF. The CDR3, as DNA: TGCAGTGCAAGAAGAGGGGTGATGGAGACCCAGTACTTC.

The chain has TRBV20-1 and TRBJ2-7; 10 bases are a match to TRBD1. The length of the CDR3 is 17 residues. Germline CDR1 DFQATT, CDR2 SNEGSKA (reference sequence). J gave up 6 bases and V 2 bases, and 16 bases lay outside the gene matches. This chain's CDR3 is CSARLNGAGQGHGEQYF. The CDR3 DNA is TGCAGTGCTAGACTAAACGGTGCGGGACAGGGGCATGGCGAGCAGTACTTC.

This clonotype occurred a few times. In DNA form, the CDR3 reads TGCAGTGCTAGACCTCTAGCGGGGCTTAAAGATACGCAGTATTTT. It specifies CSARPLAGLKDTQYF. This chain connects TRBV20-1 to TRBJ2-3, with 9 nucleotides matching TRBD2. This CDR3 is 15 amino acids long. The V gene end was trimmed by 2 bases and the J gene end by 5 bases; junction bases not matched to a gene: 8. Germline V gene lookup returns CDR1 DFQATT and CDR2 SNEGSKA (reference sequence).

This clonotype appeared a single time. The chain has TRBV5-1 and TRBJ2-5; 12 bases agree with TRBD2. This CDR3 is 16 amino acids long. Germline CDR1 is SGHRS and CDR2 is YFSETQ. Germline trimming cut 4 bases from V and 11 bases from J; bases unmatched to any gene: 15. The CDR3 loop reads CASSPPSSGGANEQYF. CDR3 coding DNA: TGCGCCAGCAGCCCTCCTTCTAGCGGGGGGGCAAATGAGCAGTACTTC.

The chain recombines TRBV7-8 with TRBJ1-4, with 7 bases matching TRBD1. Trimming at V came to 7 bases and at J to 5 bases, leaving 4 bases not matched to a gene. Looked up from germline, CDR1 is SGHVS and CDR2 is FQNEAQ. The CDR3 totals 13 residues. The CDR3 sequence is CASTARGNEKLFF. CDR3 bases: TGTGCCAGCACGGCCAGGGGGAATGAAAAACTGTTTTTT.

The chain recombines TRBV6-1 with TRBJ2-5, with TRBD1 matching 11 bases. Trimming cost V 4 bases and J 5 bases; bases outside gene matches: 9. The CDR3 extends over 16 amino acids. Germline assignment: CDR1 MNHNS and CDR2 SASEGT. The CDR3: CASSGVDRGRMETQYF. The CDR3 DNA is TGTGCCAGCAGTGGTGTGGACAGGGGGCGTATGGAGACCCAGTACTTC.

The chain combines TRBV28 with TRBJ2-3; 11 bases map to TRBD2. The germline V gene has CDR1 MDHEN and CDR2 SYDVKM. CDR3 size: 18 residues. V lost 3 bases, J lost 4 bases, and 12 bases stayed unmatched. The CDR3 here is CASSFNPLLAGAADTQYF. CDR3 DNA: TGTGCCAGCAGTTTCAACCCTCTACTAGCGGGGGCAGCAGATACGCAGTATTTT.

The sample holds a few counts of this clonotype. CDR3 sequence reads: CASSVGPGTGVSGANVLTF. In DNA form, the CDR3 reads TGTGCCAGCAGCGTGGGGCCTGGTACAGGGGTCTCTGGGGCCAACGTCCTGACTTTC. V gene TRBV9 combines with J gene TRBJ2-6, with 7 bases fitting TRBD1. Trimming removed 2 bases from V and 0 bases from J; junction bases left unmatched: 11. This CDR3 is 19 amino acids long. Germline lookup yields CDR1 SGDLS and CDR2 YYNGEE. The whole variable domain, remainder taken from reference TRBV9 and TRBJ2-6, is DSGVTQTPKHLITATGQRVTLRCSPRSGDLSVYWYQQSLDQGLQFLIQYYNGEERAKGNILERFSAQQFPDLHSELNLSSLELGDSALYFCASSVGPGTGVSGANVLTFGAGSRLTVL.

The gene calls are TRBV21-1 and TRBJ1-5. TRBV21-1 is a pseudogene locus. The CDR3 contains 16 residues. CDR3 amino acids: CASSKVYEQSNQPQHF. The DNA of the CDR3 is TGTGCCAGCAGCAAAGTCTATGAACAGAGCAATCAGCCCCAGCATTTT.

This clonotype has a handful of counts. The CDR3 spells CASRDTGSNEQFF. CDR3 bases: TGTGCCAGCAGGGATACAGGGTCGAATGAGCAGTTCTTC. The rearrangement links TRBV6-2 or TRBV6-3 to TRBJ2-1, with D perhaps TRBD1 (6 bases). This CDR3 spans 13 amino acids. Trimming cost V 6 bases and J 7 bases, with 13 bases left between them. Per germline, CDR1 MNHEY and CDR2 SVGEGT.

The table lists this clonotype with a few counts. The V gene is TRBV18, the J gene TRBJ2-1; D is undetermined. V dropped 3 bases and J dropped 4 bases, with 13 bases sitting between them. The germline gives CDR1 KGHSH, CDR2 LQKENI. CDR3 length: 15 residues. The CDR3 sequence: CASSPTRRAYNEQFF. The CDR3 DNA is TGTGCCAGCTCACCTACCCGACGGGCATACAATGAGCAGTTCTTC.

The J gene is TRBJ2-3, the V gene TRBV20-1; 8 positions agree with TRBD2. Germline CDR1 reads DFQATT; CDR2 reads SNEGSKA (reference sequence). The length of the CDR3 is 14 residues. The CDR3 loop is CMAAGTRVVDTQYF. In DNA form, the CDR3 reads TGCATGGCTGCCGGGACTAGGGTTGTAGATACGCAGTATTTT.

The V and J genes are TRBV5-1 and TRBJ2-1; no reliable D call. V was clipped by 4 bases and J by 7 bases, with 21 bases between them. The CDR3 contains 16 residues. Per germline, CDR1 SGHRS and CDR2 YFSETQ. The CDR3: CASSMKGPTRGNEQFF. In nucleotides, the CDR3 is TGCGCCAGCAGCATGAAAGGGCCGACTCGTGGGAATGAGCAGTTCTTC.

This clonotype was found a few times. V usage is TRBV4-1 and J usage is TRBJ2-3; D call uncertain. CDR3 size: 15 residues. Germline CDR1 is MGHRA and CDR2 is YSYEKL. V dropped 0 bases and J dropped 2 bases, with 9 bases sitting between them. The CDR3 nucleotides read TGCGCCAGCAGCCAAGAGGGCAGGATCACAGATACGCAGTATTTT. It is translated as CASSQEGRITDTQYF.